A selection of T cell receptor beta chains follows, all from one sample in a study of blood T cells in healthy people across ages. TCRdb called the 5' RACE reads again in MiXCR, with one record for every CDR3 protein. The table records 800,000 to 900,000 distinct CDR3 sequences, around 62% of them present only once. The material sequenced was blood. Receptors originate from a young man in good health. CDR3s include the opening cysteine and the closing phenylalanine or tryptophan. Fields, in order: J gene, V gene, D gene, CDR3 DNA, CDR3 protein. D genes are given only for firm matches.

j_gene: TRBJ2-3
v_gene: TRBV13
d_gene: TRBD2
CDR3nt: TGTGCCAGCAGCCAATATACAGCGGGGGGGGGCACAGATACGCAGTATTTT
CDR3aa: CASSQYTAGGGTDTQYF

j_gene: TRBJ1-2
v_gene: TRBV10-3
d_gene: TRBD1
CDR3nt: TGTGCCATCAGTGAGGGACAGGGGGATGAAGGCTACACCTTC
CDR3aa: CAISEGQGDEGYTF

j_gene: TRBJ2-7
v_gene: TRBV4-3
d_gene: NA
CDR3nt: TGCGCCAGCAGCCAAGGGACAGAGGGCAAGGTCTACGAGCAGTACTTC
CDR3aa: CASSQGTEGKVYEQYF

j_gene: TRBJ2-3
v_gene: TRBV2
d_gene: NA
CDR3nt: TGTGCCAGCAGTCAAGACAGGCGCCACACAGATGCGCAGTATTTT
CDR3aa: CASSQDRRHTDAQYF

j_gene: TRBJ2-1
v_gene: TRBV19
d_gene: NA
CDR3nt: TGTGCCAGTAGTATATTATCCAGGAGTACCTACAATGAGCAGTTCTTC
CDR3aa: CASSILSRSTYNEQFF

j_gene: TRBJ2-1
v_gene: TRBV5-5
d_gene: NA
CDR3nt: TGTGCCAGCAGCTTGGCCATCGGACAGACCTACAATGAGCAGTTCTTC
CDR3aa: CASSLAIGQTYNEQFF

j_gene: TRBJ1-1
v_gene: TRBV27
d_gene: NA
CDR3nt: TGTGCCAGCCGGTCGGGCCACTGGGACACTGAAGCTTTCTTT
CDR3aa: CASRSGHWDTEAFF

j_gene: TRBJ2-1
v_gene: TRBV20-1
d_gene: TRBD2
CDR3nt: TGCAGTACTAGGCCCCCTAGCGGGGGGGCCCATGGGCAGTTCTTC
CDR3aa: CSTRPPSGGAHGQFF

j_gene: TRBJ2-7
v_gene: TRBV9
d_gene: TRBD1
CDR3nt: TGTGCCAGCAGCGAATTACCGGGACAGGGCCACACCTACGAGCAGTACTTC
CDR3aa: CASSELPGQGHTYEQYF

j_gene: TRBJ1-2
v_gene: TRBV4-3
d_gene: NA
CDR3nt: TGCGCCAGCAGCCAAGGAGGGTTTGGCTATGGCTACACCTTC
CDR3aa: CASSQGGFGYGYTF